These 2 T cell receptor beta chains were sequenced from one sample in a study of blood T cell repertoires in COVID-19. Clones were sequenced by immunoSEQ multiplex PCR, and TCRdb holds only the in-frame ones, with some missing. There are about 59,000 clones in the sample; less than 85% occur only once, and less than 20% lies in the top ten. The sample comprised peripheral blood. Source of these receptors: a woman in her fifties or sixties with active or convalescent COVID-19.

The J gene is TRBJ1-2, the V gene TRBV27; 12 bases are a match to TRBD1. V shed 2 bases, J shed 4 bases, and the junction held 8 bases outside the gene matches. CDR1 and CDR2 from the germline V gene are MNHEY and SMNVEV (reference sequence). This CDR3 has 17 amino acids. The CDR3 spells CASSLRGTGGYIYGYTF. The CDR3 DNA sequence: TGTGCCAGCAGTTTAAGGGGGACAGGGGGCTACATCTATGGCTACACCTTC.

This chain joins TRBV10-2 and TRBJ2-5, with TRBD2 matching over 16 bases. There are 18 residues in the CDR3. V lost 2 bases, J lost 5 bases, and 8 bases stayed unmatched. CDR1 and CDR2 (germline): WSHSY, SAAADI. CDR3 nucleotide sequence: TGCGCCAGCAGTGAGAGGGGACTAGCGGGAGGGCCACGTGAGACCCAGTACTTC. Encoded protein: CASSERGLAGGPRETQYF.